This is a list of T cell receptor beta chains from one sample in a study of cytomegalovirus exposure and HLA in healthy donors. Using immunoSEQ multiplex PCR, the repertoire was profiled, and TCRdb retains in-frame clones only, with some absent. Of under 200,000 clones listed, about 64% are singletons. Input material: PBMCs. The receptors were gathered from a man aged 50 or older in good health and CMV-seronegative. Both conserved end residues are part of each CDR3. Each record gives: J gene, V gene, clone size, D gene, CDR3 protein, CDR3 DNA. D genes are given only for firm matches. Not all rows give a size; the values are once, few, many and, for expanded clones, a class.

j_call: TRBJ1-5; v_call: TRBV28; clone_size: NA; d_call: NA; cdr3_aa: CASMQGNQPQHF; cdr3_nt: TGTGCCAGCATGCAGGGGAATCAGCCCCAGCATTTT
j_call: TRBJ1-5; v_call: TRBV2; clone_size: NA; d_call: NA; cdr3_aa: CASTKQGPNQPQHF; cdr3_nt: TGTGCCAGCACCAAACAGGGCCCCAATCAGCCCCAGCATTTT
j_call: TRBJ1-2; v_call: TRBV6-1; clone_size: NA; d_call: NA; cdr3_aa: CASSEDQGNYGYTF; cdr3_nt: TGTGCCAGCAGTGAAGATCAGGGAAACTATGGCTACACCTTC
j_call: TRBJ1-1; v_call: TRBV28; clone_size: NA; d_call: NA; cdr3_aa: CASSLRVAGTEAFF; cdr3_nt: TGTGCCAGCAGTTTACGGGTTGCGGGCACTGAAGCTTTCTTT
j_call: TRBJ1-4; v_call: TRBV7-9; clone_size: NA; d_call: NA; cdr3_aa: CASSPQRSTNEKLFF; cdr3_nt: TGTGCCAGCAGCCCGCAGAGGTCAACTAATGAAAAACTGTTTTTT
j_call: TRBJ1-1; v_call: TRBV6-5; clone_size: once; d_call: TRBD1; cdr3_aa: CASSYRRRGVNTEAFF; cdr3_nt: TGTGCCAGCAGTTACCGCCGCAGGGGGGTGAACACTGAAGCTTTCTTT
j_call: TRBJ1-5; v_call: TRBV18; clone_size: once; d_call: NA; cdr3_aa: CASSPNRVPQPQHF; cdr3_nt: TGTGCCAGCTCACCGAACAGGGTCCCTCAGCCCCAGCATTTT
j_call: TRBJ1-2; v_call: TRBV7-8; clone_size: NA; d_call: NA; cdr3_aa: CASSTDTVYGCTF; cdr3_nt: TGTGCCAGCAGCACCGACACGGTCTATGGCTGCACCTTC
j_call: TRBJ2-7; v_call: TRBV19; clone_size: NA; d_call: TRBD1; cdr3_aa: CASSAPRDRGSYEQYF; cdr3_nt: TGTGCCAGTAGTGCCCCCCGGGACAGGGGTTCCTACGAGCAGTACTTC
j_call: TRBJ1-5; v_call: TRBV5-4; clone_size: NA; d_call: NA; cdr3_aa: CASSLAPNSNQPQHF; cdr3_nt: TGTGCCAGCAGCTTGGCCCCGAACTCCAATCAGCCCCAGCATTTT
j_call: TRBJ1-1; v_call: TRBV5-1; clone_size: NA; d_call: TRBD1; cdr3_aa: CASSFGTGGRGNTEAFF; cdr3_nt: TGCGCCAGCAGCTTCGGGACAGGGGGAAGAGGGAACACTGAAGCTTTCTTT
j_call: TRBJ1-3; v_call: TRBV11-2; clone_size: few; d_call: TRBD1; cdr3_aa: CASSPRTGRGNTIYF; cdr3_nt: TGTGCCAGCAGCCCGCGGACAGGGAGGGGAAACACCATATATTTT
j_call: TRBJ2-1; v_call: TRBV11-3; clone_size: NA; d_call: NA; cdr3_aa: CASSLGGGQAGSEQFF; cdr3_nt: TGTGCCAGCAGCTTAGGCGGGGGACAGGCCGGGAGTGAGCAGTTCTTC
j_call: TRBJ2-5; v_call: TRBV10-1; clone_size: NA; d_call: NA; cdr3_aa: CASSERGLRGRETQYF; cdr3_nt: TGCGCCAGCAGTGAGAGGGGCCTTAGAGGCCGAGAGACCCAGTACTTC